A selection of T cell receptor beta chains follows, all from one sample in a study of blood T cell repertoires in COVID-19. The repertoire was sequenced with immunoSEQ multiplex PCR; TCRdb's copy has only in-frame clones and lacks some. The sample carries 150,000 to 200,000 clones, around 77% recorded once. Sequences were obtained from peripheral blood. The source of these receptors is a man in his 60s with active or convalescent COVID-19. Both conserved end residues are part of each CDR3. The D gene is left open where the match is weak. The listing skips clone size in some rows; elsewhere it reads once, few, many or a size class.

CDR3aa	CDR3nt	d_gene	v_gene	j_gene	abundance
CASSQDISNEQFF	TGCGCCAGCAGCCAAGATATCTCCAATGAGCAGTTCTTC	.	TRBV4-3	TRBJ2-1	.
CASSLTSGRGEQYF	TGTGCCAGCAGCCTCACTAGCGGGAGGGGCGAGCAGTACTTC	TRBD2	TRBV11-2	TRBJ2-7	.
CASSYGGPRSYEQYF	TGTGCCAGCAGTTACGGAGGACCCCGCTCCTACGAGCAGTACTTC	.	TRBV6-2/TRBV6-3	TRBJ2-7	.
CASSLFRGTGGAWGQPQHF	TGTGCCAGCAGTTTATTCCGCGGGACAGGGGGCGCGTGGGGCCAGCCCCAGCATTTT	TRBD1	TRBV28	TRBJ1-5	.
CASSTTVNYGYTF	TGCGCCAGCAGCACGACAGTTAACTATGGCTACACCTTC	.	TRBV5-1	TRBJ1-2	.
CASNPSNRARLGEQYF	TGTGCCAGCAATCCGAGCAACAGGGCCAGGCTGGGCGAGCAGTACTTC	.	TRBV28	TRBJ2-7	once
CASSTGTGHSPLHF	TGTGCCAGCAGTACGGGGACAGGTCATTCACCCCTCCACTTT	TRBD1	TRBV6-4	TRBJ1-6	.
CASSEGLGRELFF	TGTGCCAGCAGCGAGGGACTCGGGAGGGAGCTGTTTTTT	.	TRBV9	TRBJ2-2	few
CASSPLPPGSSYEQYF	TGTGCCAGCTCACCACTCCCCCCGGGATCCTCCTACGAGCAGTACTTC	.	TRBV18	TRBJ2-7	few
CASSLGGSETQYF	TGTGCCAGCAGCTTGGGGGGATCTGAGACCCAGTACTTC	.	TRBV7-8	TRBJ2-5	.
CASSQDNRGETQYF	TGTGCCAGCAGCCAGGATAACAGGGGGGAGACCCAGTACTTC	TRBD1	TRBV3-1/TRBV3-2	TRBJ2-5	.
CASSIGPGTGETQYF	TGTGCCAGTAGTATCGGGCCAGGGACAGGAGAGACCCAGTACTTC	TRBD1	TRBV19	TRBJ2-5	.
CASSAASTSEQYF	TGTGCCAGCAGTGCCGCATCCACCAGCGAGCAGTACTTC	.	TRBV6-4	TRBJ2-7	.
CASSLTNSIQTQYF	TGTGCCAGCAGCTTAACTAATAGCATCCAGACCCAGTACTTC	.	TRBV7-7	TRBJ2-5	.
CASSLQESTDTQYF	TGCGCCAGCAGCTTACAGGAGAGCACAGATACGCAGTATTTT	.	TRBV5-1	TRBJ2-3	.
CASSLIQGRYEQYF	TGTGCCAGCAGCTTGATACAGGGAAGGTACGAGCAGTACTTC	.	TRBV5-6	TRBJ2-7	.
CASSSGQGMYQETQYF	TGCGCCAGCAGCTCCGGACAGGGGATGTACCAAGAGACCCAGTACTTC	TRBD1	TRBV5-1	TRBJ2-5	.
CASSLLGFGGTHPLEAFF	TGTGCCAGCAGTTTGTTGGGTTTCGGCGGCACCCACCCTCTTGAAGCTTTCTTT	.	TRBV28	TRBJ1-1	once
CASSLAGDYEQYF	TGTGCCAGCAGCCTTGCGGGAGACTACGAGCAGTACTTC	TRBD2	TRBV12-3/TRBV12-4	TRBJ2-7	few
CASSSPSLAGKEAFF	TGTGCCAGCAGTTCACCCTCCCTCGCAGGAAAAGAAGCTTTCTTT	.	TRBV27	TRBJ1-1	.
CASSSGDRSGTEAFF	TGCGCCAGCAGCTCAGGGGACAGGTCGGGCACTGAAGCTTTCTTT	TRBD1	TRBV5-1	TRBJ1-1	.
CASRESKGTQYF	TGTGCCAGCCGGGAGTCCAAGGGGACCCAGTACTTC	.	TRBV21-1	TRBJ2-5	.
CASSFRRTSGTNEQFF	TGTGCCAGCAGCTTTCGTAGGACTAGCGGAACCAATGAGCAGTTCTTC	TRBD2	TRBV7-9	TRBJ2-1	few
CASTGTGDGDSPLHF	TGTGCCAGCACCGGGACAGGCGACGGAGATTCACCCCTCCACTTT	TRBD1	TRBV7-9	TRBJ1-6	many
CAYRAYNEQFF	TGTGCCTACCGGGCCTACAATGAGCAGTTCTTC	.	TRBV30	TRBJ2-1	.
CASSPDGGYQPQHF	TGCGCCAGCAGCCCTGACGGGGGATACCAGCCCCAGCATTTT	.	TRBV5-1	TRBJ1-5	.
CASSVQAGGLGEQYF	TGTGCCAGCAGTGTTCAAGCGGGAGGGCTTGGGGAGCAGTACTTC	TRBD2	TRBV2	TRBJ2-7	once
CATSDFETVDQETQYF	TGTGCCACCAGTGATTTCGAGACAGTAGACCAAGAGACCCAGTACTTC	.	TRBV24-1	TRBJ2-5	.
CASSLGYPGEQYF	TGTGCCAGCAGTTTAGGGTACCCCGGGGAGCAGTACTTC	.	TRBV12-3/TRBV12-4	TRBJ2-7	.
CASSYVAGALYEQYF	TGTGCCAGCAGTTACGTCGCGGGGGCACTCTACGAGCAGTACTTC	.	TRBV6-5	TRBJ2-7	.
CAIRATGNQPQHF	TGTGCCATCAGAGCGACCGGCAATCAGCCCCAGCATTTT	.	TRBV10-3	TRBJ1-5	few
CASSRQGENTEAFF	TGTGCCAGTAGCCGACAGGGGGAGAACACTGAAGCTTTCTTT	TRBD1	TRBV19	TRBJ1-1	.
CAISVAENQPQHF	TGTGCCATCAGTGTGGCGGAGAATCAGCCCCAGCATTTT	.	TRBV10-3	TRBJ1-5	.
CASSLPPGRVTDTQYF	TGTGCCAGCAGCCTCCCCCCCGGCAGGGTAACAGATACGCAGTATTTT	.	TRBV11-2	TRBJ2-3	.
CASSRTGKVQYF	TGTGCCAGCAGTAGAACAGGGAAGGTGCAGTACTTC	.	TRBV5-8	TRBJ2-7	.
CASTHPPVSSGNTIYF	TGTGCCAGCACCCACCCTCCGGTTAGCTCTGGAAACACCATATATTTT	.	TRBV28	TRBJ1-3	.
CASRKGGGNQPQHF	TGTGCCAGCAGAAAAGGGGGGGGCAATCAGCCCCAGCATTTT	.	TRBV28	TRBJ1-5	.
CASGPHEQYF	TGTGCCAGCGGGCCGCACGAGCAGTACTTC	.	TRBV28	TRBJ2-7	.
CASSLEGRGEAFF	TGCGCCAGCAGCTTGGAGGGGAGGGGTGAAGCTTTCTTT	.	TRBV5-1	TRBJ1-1	.
CASSKLTSGGANEQFF	TGTGCCAGTAGTAAACTAACTAGCGGGGGGGCCAATGAGCAGTTCTTC	TRBD2	TRBV19	TRBJ2-1	.
CASSRTQETQYF	TGTGCCAGCAGCCGGACACAAGAGACCCAGTACTTC	.	TRBV2	TRBJ2-5	.
CASKQGAEGYTF	TGTGCCAGCAAGCAGGGGGCGGAGGGCTACACCTTC	TRBD1	TRBV6-5	TRBJ1-2	.
CASSTDRGQYNEQFF	TGTGCCAGCAGCACGGACAGGGGTCAATACAATGAGCAGTTCTTC	TRBD1	TRBV2	TRBJ2-1	.
CAISEEGQGLETQYF	TGTGCCATCAGTGAGGAAGGGCAGGGTCTAGAGACCCAGTACTTC	.	TRBV10-3	TRBJ2-5	.
CASSPPTGLTGELFF	TGTGCCAGCAGTCCTCCGACAGGGCTCACCGGGGAGCTGTTTTTT	TRBD1	TRBV28	TRBJ2-2	.
CAIKTSGRGASYNEQFF	TGTGCCATCAAGACTAGCGGGAGAGGGGCCTCCTACAATGAGCAGTTCTTC	TRBD2	TRBV28	TRBJ2-1	.
CASSYSGQGLRKQYF	TGTGCCAGCAGTTACTCGGGTCAGGGTCTTCGGAAGCAGTACTTC	.	TRBV6-5	TRBJ2-7	.
CASSLGGRAAYEQYF	TGTGCCAGCAGCTTGGGAGGCAGGGCCGCCTACGAGCAGTACTTC	.	TRBV5-8	TRBJ2-7	.
CASPSLQGANTDTQYF	TGTGCCAGCCCTTCCTTGCAAGGGGCTAACACAGATACGCAGTATTTT	.	TRBV2	TRBJ2-3	few
CASRRDIHEQYF	TGCGCCAGCAGGAGAGACATCCACGAGCAGTACTTC	.	TRBV5-1	TRBJ2-7	once
CASSYAGGSGTEAFF	TGTGCCAGCAGTTACGCAGGGGGTTCAGGCACTGAAGCTTTCTTT	TRBD1	TRBV6-2/TRBV6-3	TRBJ1-1	few